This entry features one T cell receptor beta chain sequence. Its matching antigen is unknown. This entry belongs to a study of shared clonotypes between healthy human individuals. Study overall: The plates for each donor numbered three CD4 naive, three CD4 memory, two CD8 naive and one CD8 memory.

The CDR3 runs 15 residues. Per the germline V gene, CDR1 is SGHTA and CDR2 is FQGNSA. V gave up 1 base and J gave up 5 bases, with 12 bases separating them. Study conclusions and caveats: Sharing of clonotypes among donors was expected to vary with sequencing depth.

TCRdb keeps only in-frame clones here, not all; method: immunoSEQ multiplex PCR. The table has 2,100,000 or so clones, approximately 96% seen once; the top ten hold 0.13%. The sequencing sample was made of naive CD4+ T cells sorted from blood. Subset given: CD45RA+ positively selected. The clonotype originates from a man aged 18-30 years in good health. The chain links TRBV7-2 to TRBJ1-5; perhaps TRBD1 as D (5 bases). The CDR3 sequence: CASSLGWDFYQPQHF. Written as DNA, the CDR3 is TGTGCCAGCAGCTTAGGGTGGGACTTCTATCAGCCCCAGCATTTT.